This T cell receptor (beta chain) was sequenced for a study of T cells in tuberculosis. On the study more broadly: Sequenced TCRs come from CD1B-GMM tetramer-binding T cells. This South African cohort compared adolescents with or without latent tuberculosis against adults with active tuberculosis.

Profiling relied on immunoSEQ multiplex PCR, and the TCRdb table lists in-frame clones only, not all of them. Among over 25,000 clones listed, roughly 96% were seen once. Latent tuberculosis screening used tuberculin skin test and IGRA at entry. Germline CDR1 is KGHSH and CDR2 is LQKENI. The CDR3 runs 15 residues. With 5 bases clipped from V and 4 bases from J, the junction kept 6 bases outside the gene matches. The V call is TRBV18, the J call TRBJ2-1; TRBD1 matches 9 bases. This clonotype was obtained from a donor aged 5-35 years with latent tuberculosis or without tuberculosis infection. The sample consisted of PBMCs. The CDR3 DNA is TGTGCCAGCTCAGCCGGGACAGGGAATTACAATGAGCAGTTCTTC. It translates to CASSAGTGNYNEQFF.